This T cell receptor beta chain was captured by sequencing in a study of PD-L1 blockade in urothelial cancer. Study details: The researchers analyzed blood 3 weeks (second dose) and 6 weeks after treatment start. Among blood samples, the median T cell count was approximately 140,000.

This clone was seen a single time. Added to each PCR by spiking were synthetic TCR analog templates. The data were produced by immunoSEQ multiplex PCR, yet TCRdb's version contains in-frame clones alone and is incomplete. The data show 70,000 or so clones, around nine tenths seen once. CDR1 is SNHLY, CDR2 FYNNEI, per germline. The CDR3 contains 17 residues. Trimming shortened V by 6 bases and J by 5 bases, and 22 bases separated the two germline ends. Anywhere from 1 to 8 samples came from each patient, spanning pretreatment and on-treatment. Sequences were derived from PBMCs, sampled around atezolizumab (anti-PD-L1) treatment. The chain combines TRBV2 with TRBJ1-4; TRBD1 might be the D (5 bases). The TCR was taken from a man aged 55-75 years with urothelial cancer. This CDR3 reads CASRSPQGRGPNEKLFF. The CDR3 DNA is TGTGCCAGCAGATCCCCCCAGGGAAGGGGTCCAAATGAAAAACTGTTTTTT.